Listed below are T cell receptor beta chains from one sample, sequenced in a study of blood T cell repertoires in COVID-19. TCRdb's copy holds only in-frame clones and misses some; the assay was immunoSEQ multiplex PCR. The sample comprises some 85,000 clones, more than 65% of which are singletons, and roughly 6.7% rests with the top ten. Material for sequencing was peripheral blood. The receptor source for this set is a man between 65 and 85 years old with COVID-19, enrolled during active disease. The CDR3 runs from the conserved cysteine through the conserved F or W. The order of the fields is J gene, clone size, D gene, V gene, CDR3 DNA, CDR3 protein. D genes are given only for firm matches. Rows give clone size only sometimes, using once, few, many, or a class for an expanded clone.

TRBJ2-5 | . | TRBD2 | TRBV6-2/TRBV6-3 | TGTGCCAGCAGTGATAGCGGGAGGGCCGTTGAGACCCAGTACTTC | CASSDSGRAVETQYF
TRBJ2-7 | . | . | TRBV6-2/TRBV6-3 | TGTGCCAGCAGCCCGTATACCTACGAGCAGTACTTC | CASSPYTYEQYF
TRBJ2-5 | . | . | TRBV28 | TGTGCCAGCAGTTTGTTGCAGGTTCCTCGAGAGACCCAGTACTTC | CASSLLQVPRETQYF
TRBJ1-2 | . | TRBD1 | TRBV28 | TGTGCCAGCAGTTCCCTCCGGACAGGGGGCTATGGCTACACCTTC | CASSSLRTGGYGYTF
TRBJ2-7 | . | TRBD1 | TRBV18 | TGTGCCAGCTCAAGATATACTACCGGGACAGGTTACGAAAGCTCCTACGAGCAGTACTTC | CASSRYTTGTGYESSYEQYF
TRBJ2-1 | . | TRBD2 | TRBV9 | TGTGCCAGCAGCGTCCTAGCGGCTAGTGAGCAGTTCTTC | CASSVLAASEQFF
TRBJ2-1 | . | . | TRBV6-5 | TGTGCCAGCAGTCGGGGATGGCATGAGCAGTTCTTC | CASSRGWHEQFF
TRBJ2-5 | . | . | TRBV7-8 | TGTGCCAGCAGCGTCCGAGACGACTACCAAGAGACCCAGTACTTC | CASSVRDDYQETQYF
TRBJ2-5 | . | TRBD1 | TRBV11-3 | TGTGCCAGCAGCCCCGGGACAGCCGACAAGACCCAGTACTTC | CASSPGTADKTQYF
TRBJ2-3 | . | TRBD2 | TRBV6-2/TRBV6-3 | TGTGCCAGCAGCCCAGGGACTAGCGGATACACAGATACGCAGTATTTT | CASSPGTSGYTDTQYF
TRBJ2-7 | . | . | TRBV7-9 | TGTGCCAGCAGCCCCCGCCTAGACCCCTACGAGCAGTACTTC | CASSPRLDPYEQYF
TRBJ1-6 | . | . | TRBV27 | TGTGCCAGCAGTTTAACGCCACAGAGTTATAATTCACCCCTCCACTTT | CASSLTPQSYNSPLHF
TRBJ1-4 | . | . | TRBV2 | TGTGCCAGCAGGACTCAGGGGTCGAATGAAAAACTGTTTTTT | CASRTQGSNEKLFF
TRBJ1-2 | . | . | TRBV28 | TGTGCCAGCAGTTCTCGGACAAGCGGCTACACCTTC | CASSSRTSGYTF
TRBJ1-2 | . | TRBD1 | TRBV7-2 | TGTGCCAGCAGCTTGGACAGGGGGTACGATGGCTACACCTTC | CASSLDRGYDGYTF
TRBJ2-1 | . | . | TRBV7-9 | TGTGCCAGCATCCCAGGCAGCCTGAGAACCAATGAGCAGTTCTTC | CASIPGSLRTNEQFF
TRBJ2-5 | . | . | TRBV7-2 | TGTGCCAGCAGCTTAGGCGGAGGAGAGACCCAGTACTTC | CASSLGGGETQYF
TRBJ2-7 | . | TRBD2 | TRBV20-1 | TGCAGTGCTAGTCCAACTAGCGGGGGATCCTCCTACGAGCAGTACTTC | CSASPTSGGSSYEQYF
TRBJ1-1 | few | TRBD1 | TRBV19 | TGTGCCAGTACCCGGAGGGAAGGGGGCTATAGCACTGAAGCTTTCTTT | CASTRREGGYSTEAFF
TRBJ2-3 | . | TRBD2 | TRBV10-3 | TGTGCCATCAGTCCACTAGCGGAACTCACAGATACGCAGTATTTT | CAISPLAELTDTQYF
TRBJ1-1 | . | . | TRBV7-2 | TGTGCCAGCAGCTTCAGGGAGGGGACTGAAGCTTTCTTT | CASSFREGTEAFF
TRBJ1-1 | once | . | TRBV6-5 | TGTGCCAGCGGTAGCACTGAAGCTTTCTTT | CASGSTEAFF
TRBJ1-5 | . | TRBD1 | TRBV11-3 | TGTGCCAGCAGCTGTAGCGACAGGGTTTGCAATCAGCCCCAGCATTTT | CASSCSDRVCNQPQHF
TRBJ2-1 | . | TRBD2 | TRBV7-6 | TGTGCCAGCAGCTTAACGGGAGGACCTACAAGTGAGCAGTTCTTC | CASSLTGGPTSEQFF
TRBJ2-1 | . | TRBD2 | TRBV24-1 | TGTGCCACCAGTGCCAGCGGGGGCAATGAGCAGTTCTTC | CATSASGGNEQFF
TRBJ2-3 | once | . | TRBV27 | TGTGCCAGCAGTTTACGGGGAGGGGGGACAGATACGCAGTATTTT | CASSLRGGGTDTQYF
TRBJ2-7 | . | . | TRBV11-2 | TGTGCCAGCAGCTTACCCGTAACCAGGACTCTAGGTTACGAGCAGTACTTC | CASSLPVTRTLGYEQYF
TRBJ2-1 | . | TRBD2 | TRBV3-1/TRBV3-2 | TGTGCCAGCAGCCACGCCCATGGACTAGCGGGGAGGTATGAGCAGTTCTTC | CASSHAHGLAGRYEQFF
TRBJ2-7 | once | TRBD2 | TRBV4-2 | TGTGCCAGCAGCCGCAGACTAGCGGAACCCTACGAGCAGTACTTC | CASSRRLAEPYEQYF
TRBJ2-3 | . | . | TRBV9 | TGTGCCAGCAGCGTCGGAGATACGCAGTATTTT | CASSVGDTQYF
TRBJ2-1 | few | . | TRBV5-8 | TGTGCCAGCAGCTTGGCCAAAGCCCTCGGGTTCTTC | CASSLAKALGFF
TRBJ1-1 | few | TRBD1 | TRBV19 | TGTGCCAGTTCGGCAGGGGGCGGATATACTGAAGCTTTCTTT | CASSAGGGYTEAFF
TRBJ2-7 | . | TRBD2 | TRBV7-6 | TGTGCCAGCAGCTTAGAGGGCGGGAGTAAGTCCTACGAGCAGTACTTC | CASSLEGGSKSYEQYF
TRBJ2-1 | . | . | TRBV7-8 | TGTGCCAGCAGCTCTTACCGGTTCTCCTACAATGAGCAGTTCTTC | CASSSYRFSYNEQFF
TRBJ1-2 | . | . | TRBV5-6 | TGTGCCAGCAGCGATTCACGGGAGCTGAACTATGGCTACACCTTC | CASSDSRELNYGYTF
TRBJ2-7 | . | TRBD2 | TRBV7-8 | TGTGCCAGCAGCTTTGGCCACAGCGGGGCCTCCTACGAGCAGTACTTC | CASSFGHSGASYEQYF
TRBJ2-7 | few | TRBD2 | TRBV7-8 | TGTGCCAGCAGCCCCGGCCCGGCGGGGGGGGTGAACGAGCAGTACTTC | CASSPGPAGGVNEQYF
TRBJ2-3 | . | . | TRBV4-3 | TGCGCCAGCAGCCAACTGGCGGGGCCCACAGATACGCAGTATTTT | CASSQLAGPTDTQYF
TRBJ2-5 | . | . | TRBV10-1 | TGCGCCAGCAGTGAGTCGAACAGGGTGGGGGAGACCCAGTACTTC | CASSESNRVGETQYF
TRBJ1-3 | . | . | TRBV2 | TGTGCCAGCAGCAGGGACTTCTCTGGAAACACCATATATTTT | CASSRDFSGNTIYF
TRBJ2-4 | . | . | TRBV7-2 | TGTGCCAGCAGCTTTCGGGGGGCCAAAAACATTCAGTACTTC | CASSFRGAKNIQYF
TRBJ1-1 | . | . | TRBV13 | TGTGCCAGCAGCTTCTTCGGACAGAACGAAGCTTTCTTT | CASSFFGQNEAFF
TRBJ1-1 | . | . | TRBV6-6 | TGTGCCAGCAGCCGACAAGACTCGAACACTGAAGCTTTCTTT | CASSRQDSNTEAFF
TRBJ2-7 | . | . | TRBV7-2 | TGTGCCAGCAGCTTATTCCGTGAGGGAGGCATTGCCTACGAGCAGTACTTC | CASSLFREGGIAYEQYF
TRBJ2-5 | . | . | TRBV24-1 | TGTGCCACCAGTGATTCGGGAGCTGCCGGAGAGACCCAGTACTTC | CATSDSGAAGETQYF
TRBJ1-2 | once | . | TRBV19 | TGTGCCAGCACCGACACCGGTCCAAATAACTATGGCTACACCTTC | CASTDTGPNNYGYTF
TRBJ1-5 | . | TRBD1 | TRBV19 | TGTGCCAGTAGTATTGCAGGGGGACAGGGGCAACGGCCCCAGCATTTT | CASSIAGGQGQRPQHF